This T cell receptor (beta chain) was obtained from a study of CD8+ T cells in alopecia areata. Study overall: Twice daily, treated patients received 5 to 10 mg of oral tofacitinib.

Reverse transcription of extracted RNA yielded cDNA, which provided the sequencing template. Measured with immunoSEQ multiplex PCR; TCRdb has only the in-frame clones, and not every one. In the table there are just over 150,000 clones, about three fifths of which are singletons. Remarks on this clone: Its antigen is currently unknown.

Treatment of the sample: oral pan-JAK inhibitor, 5-10 mg twice daily. Overall study results and limits: Affected scalp, especially in alopecia totalis/universalis, had a higher clonality than normal scalp did.

The material sequenced was CD4+ T cells sorted from blood, taken at week 4, from a patient treated with tofacitinib. This TCR was recovered from a human donor with alopecia areata.

The CDR3 region is CASGLPGTGASNTEAFF. As DNA, the CDR3 is TGTGCTAGTGGTTTGCCCGGGACAGGGGCTTCGAACACTGAAGCTTTCTTT. The V call is TRBV12-5, the J call TRBJ1-1; TRBD1 matches 10 bases. The V and J ends lost 2 bases and 1 base, in that order; junction bases with no gene match: 7. Germline loops: CDR1 LGHNT, CDR2 FRNRAP. This CDR3 comprises 17 residues. The full variable domain, rest sourced from reference TRBV12-5 and TRBJ1-1, is DARVTQTPRHKVTEMGQEVTMRCQPILGHNTVFWYRQTMMQGLELLAYFRNRAPLDDSGMPKDRFSAEMPDATLATLKIQPSEPRDSAVYFCASGLPGTGASNTEAFFGQGTRLTVV.